The sequence of this TCR beta chain was determined in a study of cytomegalovirus exposure and HLA in healthy donors (dated by TCRdb to about 2017). Context from the whole study: An earlier analysis of roughly 610 of the donors reported 250 to 350 Gb of sequence data and some 110 million unique TCR beta sequences obtained from about 179 million T cells. About 280 gigabases of sequencing data and 70 million to 100 million unique TCR sequences made up an early release that covered fewer than 650 HLA-typed donors. Among the roughly 390 genotyped donors, about 83% belonged to the genetic ancestry cluster associated with self-reported Caucasian donors. The study aimed to test whether signatures of past pathogen exposure could be identified by cataloging public T cell receptors. Using immunosequencing, the study profiled T cell repertoires from 500 to 800 subjects and related those repertoires to cytomegalovirus serostatus. Along with the approximately 620-subject first cohort, a separate validation cohort of 120 different subjects was used. To predict cytomegalovirus infection status, the study combined high-throughput TCR immunosequencing, statistical association of individual TCRs with disease status, and machine learning. A later analysis re-examined previously published TCR beta repertoires from over 500 donors and added high-resolution HLA genotyping to investigate patterns of TCR occurrence. Rather than drawing on any new phenotypic data, the later analysis identified candidate immune exposures from TCR beta sequences and the way those sequences occurred across donors. An earlier analysis of 500 to 650 of the donors applied high-throughput TCR beta sequencing to assess whether each TCR beta V gene segment acted as functional or pseudogenic. Donor age, sex, ethnicity and CMV serostatus were collected together with the repertoire data. In a later genetic analysis, genome-wide SNP genotypes for about three fifths of the 666 donors were used, and that subset was treated as a discovery cohort. Every discovery cohort repertoire had been produced on one sequencing platform. HLA typing included class I and class II loci at four-digit resolution. Typing coverage differed by locus: A, B, C, DRB1 and DQB1 were typed in roughly 620-640 donors, DQA1 in about 550, DPA1 in over 600, and DPB1 in around 440. Five DR-DQ haplotypes were treated as single units for association and clustering because of strong linkage in the cohort. Among approximately 370 genotyped donors of the cohort, an average of around 250,000 unique TCR beta nucleotide sequences was sequenced per donor, of which roughly 18% were non-productive.

What the study reported, not specific to this receptor: Presence/absence analyses assumed roughly uniform sequencing depth across donors, an assumption that may not hold. Three of the identified cytomegalovirus-associated TCR beta chains were confirmed in vitro to be specific for cytomegalovirus antigens. Assigning TCR associations to individual alleles was difficult when HLA alleles, especially DR and DQ, strongly co-occurred. The authors suggested that the approach could potentially be extended to other disease states and immunological phenotypes. Because the 87-base-pair reads could not distinguish some IMGT-functional V segments, including TRBV6-2 and TRBV6-3, those segments were excluded. A later genetic analysis reported fewer N-insertions in productive TCRs among donors in an Asian-associated ancestry cluster than the roughly 640-donor mean. A later analysis found that most CMV-associated TCR beta chains appeared HLA-restricted, with HLA associations seemingly driven largely by CMV exposure. Several of the top co-occurrence clusters appeared to be linked to parvovirus B19, influenza, CMV and Epstein-Barr virus, according to a later analysis. In both the original and validation cohorts, the classifier was reported to diagnose cytomegalovirus status with high specificity and sensitivity. A later analysis associated about 17,000 TCR beta sequences with specific HLA alleles at a false discovery rate of 0.05. In the study, 150 to 200 TCR beta chains were listed as associated with cytomegalovirus. An earlier analysis of around 600 of the donors showed that most TCR beta V segments appeared in productive rearrangements either about 87% or about 30% of the time, which broadly matched IMGT annotations. Immune exposure information for the cohort was limited to CMV serostatus. Only TCR beta chains were sequenced in this cohort, and the absence of alpha or paired-chain data limited detectable features. The earlier analysis of 587 of the donors excluded over 15 rarely observed V segments, including chromosome 9 orphons, because counts were too low. A later analysis found that HLA-associated TCR beta chains were more clonally expanded and had lower generation probabilities than equally common non-associated chains. A further reported finding was that TCR beta sequences accurately predicted the HLA-A and HLA-B alleles for most subjects in the first cohort. A later genetic analysis associated a missense DCLRE1C variant with V-gene and J-gene trimming of TCR beta chains, and an independent cohort replicated the association. A group of highly shared sequence variants was considered likely to be a technical artifact of the sequencing pipeline. According to a later analysis, TCR association rates differed among HLA loci, with DRB1 alleles showing the most associated TCRs and HLA-C alleles showing the fewest. Correlated functional status among segregating V segments might be attributable to linkage disequilibrium, but an unknown experimental factor could not be ruled out. HLA typing was unavailable for some donors at each locus, so association tests used only the typed subset. Across donors, most TCR sequences were observed very rarely, whereas some public TCRs were present in many individuals.

From its cysteine to its phenylalanine, the CDR3 spans 15 amino acids. Left in the record is the CDR3 DNA by itself, 45 bases read in frame from the first base. According to the germline V gene, CDR1 reads MNHEY and CDR2 reads SVGAGI. For this chain, trimming is 4 bases at the V end and 2 bases at the J end, and the number of junction bases without a gene match is 5. The cohort consisted of 650 to 700 healthy bone marrow donors. All cohort members were sampled while nominally healthy, although unrecorded immune exposures were likely present. The donor tested CMV seronegative, placing the donor among the 350 or so seronegative members of the cohort. A peripheral blood sample was provided by each donor, and peripheral blood mononuclear cells were used for TCR beta sequencing. The Qiagen DNeasy Blood Extraction Kit was used to extract genomic DNA from the blood cell samples. With regard to this clone: Its recognized antigen is unknown. Base qualities are not at hand, and no much larger clone is one base apart.

Receptor amplification or capture employed the immunoSEQ multiplex PCR assay. For the multiplex PCR, a mixture combining 60 forward primers for TCR Vbeta segments and 13 reverse primers for TCR Jbeta segments was used. Amplification of the CDR3 region of rearranged TCR beta genes was performed with a multiplex PCR assay on genomic DNA. Amplified TCR beta libraries were sequenced as 87-base-pair reads on the Illumina HiSeq System. Per the authors' processing: A later analysis tallied 70 million to 100 million unique TCR beta chains across the 666 repertoires, and some 10 million of those chains were shared by two or more donors. Raw reads were error-corrected and collapsed into unique sequences by a nearest-neighbor algorithm in which closely related sequences were merged to remove PCR and sequencing errors. CDR3 sequences were aligned to IMGT reference sequences to assign V, D and J gene segments. For a sequence to be retained, at least a six-nucleotide match to both a V gene segment and a J gene segment was required. A rearrangement was called productive if the CDR3 had no stop codons and remained in frame with V and J, and every other rearrangement was called non-productive. Following IMGT convention, CDR3 was defined as the stretch from the second conserved V-encoded cysteine up to the conserved J-encoded phenylalanine. The earlier analysis of 587 of the donors excluded sequences that lacked an unambiguous match to a single V gene segment. An earlier analysis of fewer than 750 of the donors called V segments functional above 56.7% productive rearrangements and segregating when the between-donor standard deviation exceeded 5%. A statistical classification framework was built for diagnosing cytomegalovirus status from the catalog of TCR beta chain sequences. In a later analysis, TCR nucleotide sequences were compared against IMGT/GENE-DB human TR gene sequences so that V and J genes could be assigned. In a later analysis, CDR3 sequences and most-parsimonious VDJ recombination scenarios were assigned using the TCRdist pipeline. In a later analysis, each TCR beta chain was defined by its CDR3 amino acid sequence together with its V-gene family, and reads lacking a unique V-gene family were excluded. To address suspected cross-contamination and a sequencing artifact, a later analysis removed 592 highly shared, low-generation-probability nucleotide sequences. In a later analysis, a clonal expansion index for each public chain was calculated from normalized within-repertoire ranks of inferred template counts. In a later analysis, generation probabilities were computed with a VDJ recombination model fitted to out-of-frame rearrangements, and the resulting probabilities were checked against IGoR. A later analysis scored TCR-TCR, TCR-HLA and TCR-CMV co-occurrence with hypergeometric tests, applying a repertoire-size bias correction to TCR pairs. A later analysis estimated false discovery rates by permuting HLA or CMV assignments 20 times. In a later analysis, co-occurring TCRs were grouped using DBSCAN, and TCRdist sequence similarity was added for clustering within HLA-allele-positive subsets. Repertoires with fewer than 30,000 or more than 120,000 public chains were left out of co-occurrence clustering, as were about 5 repertoires with anomalous nucleotide sharing. TCRdb retrieved this table from immuneACCESS and kept in-frame rearrangements only. Not all clones are present; in checked studies, unresolved V genes account for under half, and no reason is known for the remainder. D and trimming were read from the DNA, whereas the V and J calls and clone size are those reported in that table. Recorded for this sample are under 200,000 clones; around 77% of them occurred a single time. The ten top clones hold over 1.1% of the sample.

The sample was PBMCs. The TCR was taken from a man in his fifties or sixties in good health and CMV-seronegative. Rearrangement joined TRBV6-5 to TRBJ2-4; 7 of the junction bases match TRBD2. This receptor carries the CDR3 CASSSGGLSKNIQYF. In nucleotide form, the sequence is TGTGCCAGCAGTTCGGGGGGTCTATCCAAAAACATTCAGTACTTC.